These 21 T cell receptor beta chains share one sample of origin, sequenced in a study of T cell responses to AZD1222 COVID-19 vaccine (dated by TCRdb to the early 2020s). Library method: the immunoSEQ multiplex PCR assay. TCRdb limited this immuneACCESS table to in-frame rearrangements with V and J called. A share of clones is missing; checked studies link under half to unresolved V genes, and the rest is unexplained. Across this sample there are 150,000 to 200,000 clones, with 88% seen only once. About 24% of the sample belongs to the ten largest clones. The sample's time point, from its label and the paper: about 28 days (+/-7) after the second vaccine dose. The source was peripheral blood, collected 28 days after the second AZD1222 dose. The receptors were sampled from an adult who received the AZD1222 COVID-19 vaccine.

The chain employs TRBV6-5 and TRBJ2-7; D not resolved. CDR1 MNHEY and CDR2 SVGAGI come from the germline V gene. V was trimmed by 5 bases and J by 2 bases, leaving 13 bases between them. The CDR3 sequence is 14 residues long. CDR3 sequence: CASSPADGAYEQYF. In DNA form, the CDR3 reads TGTGCCAGCAGTCCCGCGGACGGAGCCTACGAGCAGTACTTC.

This chain joins TRBV6-1 and TRBJ2-2; D unresolved. V was shortened by 1 base and J by 0 bases, with 3 bases between the two germline ends. This CDR3 is 14 amino acids long. The germline V gene has CDR1 MNHNS and CDR2 SASEGT. The CDR3 loop reads CASSEGPNTGELFF. CDR3 DNA sequence: TGTGCCAGCAGTGAAGGGCCGAACACCGGGGAGCTGTTTTTT.

This chain joins TRBV19 and TRBJ2-7; D unclear. V was trimmed by 8 bases and J by 2 bases, leaving 19 bases between them. This CDR3 has 15 amino acids. Germline values: CDR1 LNHDA, CDR2 SQIVND (reference sequence). The CDR3 loop is CASGSAGRVPYEQYF. In DNA form, the CDR3 reads TGTGCCAGTGGCTCCGCAGGTAGGGTGCCCTACGAGCAGTACTTC.

This clone has only one observation. The V and J genes are TRBV5-4 and TRBJ2-4; 8 positions match TRBD2. Trimming at V came to 2 bases and at J to 6 bases, leaving 4 bases not matched to a gene. This CDR3 has 14 residues. Looked up from germline, CDR1 is SGHNT and CDR2 is YYREEE (reference sequence). The CDR3 spells CASSLAGAGNIQYF. The CDR3 coding sequence is TGTGCCAGCAGCTTAGCGGGAGCTGGAAACATTCAGTACTTC. Supplemented by reference TRBV5-4 and TRBJ2-4, the full variable domain reads ETGVTQSPTHLIKTRGQQVTLRCSSQSGHNTVSWYQQALGQGPQFIFQYYREEENGRGNFPPRFSGLQFPNYSSELNVNALELDDSALYLCASSLAGAGNIQYFGAGTRLSVL.

The gene calls are TRBV6-5 and TRBJ2-3; 8 bases are shared with TRBD1. Per the germline V gene, CDR1 is MNHEY and CDR2 is SVGAGI. With V trimmed by 11 bases and J by 1 base, 5 bases remained unmatched. The CDR3 is 13 amino acids. CDR3 DNA sequence: TGTGCCGGAGGACAGGGCGGCACAGATACGCAGTATTTT. Encoded protein: CAGGQGGTDTQYF.

The genes are TRBV10-3 and TRBJ1-1, with D possibly matching TRBD1 (5 bases). Germline assignment: CDR1 ENHRY and CDR2 SYGVKD. This CDR3 contains 11 residues. Trimming took off 10 bases at V and 7 bases at J, with 13 bases between the two ends. The CDR3 here is CATEGVNEAFF. The CDR3, as DNA: TGTGCCACCGAAGGGGTTAATGAAGCTTTCTTT.

The CDR3 bases are TGTGCCAGCAGCTTAGAGCGCCAGGCGAGCTCCTACAATGAGCAGTTCTTC. Residues: CASSLERQASSYNEQFF. The rearrangement uses TRBV7-8 and TRBJ2-1; the D is unclear. V was clipped by 1 base and J by 0 bases, with 13 bases between them. CDR3 length: 17 residues. Germline CDR1 SGHVS, CDR2 FQNEAQ.

This chain uses TRBV7-2 with TRBJ2-7; D may be TRBD1 (6 bases). This CDR3 contains 15 residues. In germline, CDR1 is SGHTA, CDR2 FQGNSA. V was shortened by 2 bases and J by 7 bases, with 18 bases between the two germline ends. The CDR3 DNA reads TGTGCCAGCAGCTTAACCGCCCGCCAGGGGCGGGAGCAGTACTTC. Amino acids: CASSLTARQGREQYF. Supplemented by reference TRBV7-2 and TRBJ2-7, the full variable domain reads GAGVSQSPSNKVTEKGKDVELRCDPISGHTALYWYRQSLGQGLEFLIYFQGNSAPDKSGLPSDRFSAERTGGSVSTLTIQRTQQEDSAVYLCASSLTARQGREQYFGPGTRLTVT.

The gene calls are TRBV7-9 and TRBJ2-7; TRBD2 matches at 8 bases. V shed 5 bases and J 7 bases; nucleotides not matched to a gene: 13. Germline assignment: CDR1 SEHNR and CDR2 FQNEAQ (reference sequence). This CDR3 region has 15 residues. The CDR3 spells CASSPRGGGFKEQYF. CDR3 sequence (DNA): TGTGCCAGCAGCCCAAGGGGCGGGGGGTTTAAGGAGCAGTACTTC.

The chain has TRBV5-5 and TRBJ2-1; 9 nucleotides match TRBD2. V shed 5 bases and J 1 base; nucleotides not matched to a gene: 7. The CDR3 loop spans 16 amino acids. In germline, CDR1 is SGHKS, CDR2 YYEKEE (reference sequence). CDR3 bases: TGTGCCAGCAGACCGACTAGCGGAGAATCCTACAATGAGCAGTTCTTC. This encodes CASRPTSGESYNEQFF.

The rearrangement joins TRBV19 to TRBJ2-7; D not certain. Trimming shortened V by 2 bases and J by 7 bases, and 6 bases separated the two germline ends. CDR1 is LNHDA and CDR2 is SQIVND in the germline V gene (reference sequence). This CDR3 contains 11 residues. The CDR3 DNA reads as TGTGCCAGTAGTATATCCGGGGAGCAGTACTTC. Its translation is CASSISGEQYF. The variable domain in full, completed from reference TRBV19 and TRBJ2-7, reads DGGITQSPKYLFRKEGQNVTLSCEQNLNHDAMYWYRQDPGQGLRLIYYSQIVNDFQKGDIAEGYSVSREKKESFPLTVTSAQKNPTAFYLCASSISGEQYFGPGTRLTVT.

The genes are TRBV2 and TRBJ2-3; 8 positions agree with TRBD1. From germline, CDR1 is SNHLY and CDR2 FYNNEI. V was pared by 6 bases and J by 0 bases, with 2 bases of the junction left unmatched. The CDR3 runs 14 residues. The CDR3 spells CASRDRVSTDTQYF. The CDR3, as DNA: TGTGCCAGCAGGGACAGGGTGAGCACAGATACGCAGTATTTT.

This rearrangement joins TRBV24-1 to TRBJ2-3; no clear D. Between the trimmed V and J ends, which lost 1 base and 4 bases, there was a span of 2 bases. Germline values: CDR1 KGHDR, CDR2 SFDVKD. The CDR3 has 12 amino acids. Here the CDR3 reads CATSDFPDTQYF. The CDR3, as DNA: TGTGCCACCAGTGATTTCCCAGATACGCAGTATTTT.

The rearrangement uses TRBV5-4 and TRBJ2-7; D unresolved. V lost 4 bases and J 3 bases, leaving 11 bases between the germline ends. There are 13 residues in the CDR3. Germline V gene lookup returns CDR1 SGHNT and CDR2 YYREEE (reference sequence). The CDR3 DNA follows: TGTGCCAGCAGCCCACCGGCGGTCTACGAGCAGTACTTC. Translated, it gives CASSPPAVYEQYF.

The J gene is TRBJ2-7, the V gene TRBV30; 7 bases agree with TRBD1. CDR3 length equals 12 residues. The J segment lost 3 bases and the V segment lost 7 bases, leaving 6 bases of the junction unmatched. CDR1 is GTSNPN and CDR2 is SVGIG in the germline V gene (reference sequence). This chain's CDR3 is CASINRGYEQYF. CDR3 nucleotides: TGTGCCTCAATTAACAGGGGCTACGAGCAGTACTTC.

This chain links TRBV5-1 with TRBJ1-2, with 7 bases aligning to TRBD1. Germline V lookup: CDR1 SGHRS, CDR2 YFSETQ. The V segment lost 4 bases and the J segment 4 bases; nucleotides outside the gene matches: 4. There are 13 residues in the CDR3. The CDR3, as DNA: TGCGCCAGCAGCCGTGGACAGGTCTATGGCTACACCTTC. Its protein product is CASSRGQVYGYTF.

The chain recombines TRBV28 with TRBJ1-4; D gene uncertain. CDR3 size: 15 residues. CDR1 is MDHEN, CDR2 SYDVKM, per germline. V was clipped by 6 bases and J by 6 bases, with 17 bases between them. The CDR3 DNA reads as TGTGCCAGCAGGGAGGCCGGACTTTTGGATGAAAAACTGTTTTTT. The encoded protein is CASREAGLLDEKLFF.

V is TRBV19 and J is TRBJ2-3; 7 bases line up with TRBD1. Germline-derived CDR1 and CDR2 are LNHDA and SQIVND (reference sequence). The CDR3 runs 17 residues. Trimming at V came to 3 bases and at J to 0 bases, leaving 9 bases not matched to a gene. The CDR3 is CASSISKGTASTDTQYF. Written as DNA, the CDR3 is TGTGCCAGTAGTATTAGTAAAGGGACAGCTAGCACAGATACGCAGTATTTT.

The CDR3 DNA follows: TGTGCCAGCAGCGTCCGGGACATCGTCCAATCCTATGGCTACACCTTC. This encodes CASSVRDIVQSYGYTF. The rearrangement uses TRBV9 and TRBJ1-2, with a possible D match to TRBD1 (6 bases). Looked up from germline, CDR1 is SGDLS and CDR2 is YYNGEE. V was trimmed by 2 bases and J by 4 bases, leaving 18 bases between them. The CDR3 contains 16 residues.

The chain has TRBV6-5 and TRBJ1-5; D may be TRBD1 (5 bases). CDR1 is MNHEY and CDR2 is SVGAGI in the germline V gene. The CDR3 is made up of 14 amino acids. V was clipped by 6 bases and J by 2 bases, with 11 bases between them. CDR3 DNA: TGTGCCAGCAGCGACACAGGAGGCAATCAGCCCCAGCATTTT. Translated: CASSDTGGNQPQHF.

This clone has only a few counts. The V call is TRBV6-2 or TRBV6-3, the J call TRBJ1-4; the D gene is possibly TRBD1 (5 bases). The CDR3 covers 14 residues. V was pared by 4 bases and J by 6 bases, with 12 bases between. Germline CDR1 is MNHEY and CDR2 is SVGEGT. DNA for the CDR3: TGTGCCAGCAGTTCCAGGGTGGTTTATGAAAAACTGTTTTTT. Encoded protein: CASSSRVVYEKLFF.